This T cell receptor (beta chain) was recorded in a study of T cell responses to AZD1222 COVID-19 vaccine. The table came from immunoSEQ multiplex PCR; TCRdb's copy has only in-frame clones and leaves some out. The sample shows roughly 93,000 clones, 80% to 90% of them seen only once. The V gene's germline CDR1 is SGHTS and CDR2 YDEGEE. V was pared by 2 bases and J by 1 base, with 7 bases of the junction left unmatched. The CDR3 spans 16 residues. With regard to this clone: As yet, its antigen is unknown.

Study-wide points: Seropositivity was recorded at baseline in only 6 or 7 AZD1222 recipients. Compared with day 0, the breadth and depth of the Spike-specific TCR repertoire rose significantly after two doses of AZD1222. Donors skewed white British and female; clonal diversity was possibly underestimated.

The chain couples TRBV5-8 to TRBJ2-7, with 9 bases matching TRBD2. This sequence was found in an adult in good health. This specimen consisted of peripheral blood, obtained on day 0 of AZD1222 vaccination. The DNA for the CDR3 is TGTGCCAGCAGCTTAGAAGGCCTAGCGGGATCCTACGAGCAGTACTTC. It is translated as CASSLEGLAGSYEQYF.